This entry lists 23 T cell receptor beta chains sequenced from one sample in a study of radiation and T cells in renal cell carcinoma. The sample's time point: blood 2 weeks post-SBRT. Indicated treatment: 15 Gy SBRT to primary tumor, nephrectomy 4 weeks later. Repertoires were generated with immunoSEQ multiplex PCR, while TCRdb's copy carries only in-frame clones and drops some. Of more than 95,000 clones in the sample, approximately 85% were seen once. Source: blood, taken from a patient whose treatment included radiotherapy and nephrectomy. The receptors here all came from a middle-aged man with renal cell carcinoma.

This clone showed up just a few times. This chain links TRBV19 with TRBJ1-1; D gene uncertain. This CDR3 region has 13 residues. V was trimmed by 3 bases and J by 1 base, leaving 6 bases between them. Germline CDR1 LNHDA, CDR2 SQIVND (reference sequence). The CDR3 loop is CASSMSGNTEAFF. The CDR3 bases are TGTGCCAGTAGTATGTCGGGGAACACTGAAGCTTTCTTT.

The chain recombines TRBV21-1 with TRBJ2-1. TRBV21-1 is noted as a pseudogene. The CDR3 spans 18 residues. CDR3 DNA: TGTGCCAGCAGCAAGCCAAACGTAAGGGATAAGGCTGACAATGAGCAGTTCTTC. This gives the protein CASSKPNVRDKADNEQFF.

This chain links TRBV7-2 with TRBJ2-5; D is ambiguous. V was pared by 5 bases and J by 5 bases, with 18 bases between. This CDR3 has 15 amino acids. CDR1 is SGHTA and CDR2 is FQGNSA in the germline V gene. Written as DNA, the CDR3 is TGTGCCAGCAGCCCCAGCCGGCCGGGTGGGGAGACCCAGTACTTC. Amino acid sequence: CASSPSRPGGETQYF.

The chain has TRBV18 and TRBJ1-1; possible D gene TRBD1, 6 bases. Trimming cost V 5 bases and J 1 base, with 8 bases left between them. In germline, CDR1 is KGHSH, CDR2 LQKENI. The CDR3 totals 13 residues. The CDR3 DNA reads as TGTGCCAGCTCAGGACAGCCGAACACTGAAGCTTTCTTT. Its translation: CASSGQPNTEAFF.

This clone was picked up one time. The chain joins TRBV4-2 to TRBJ2-7; D is unclear. Trimming pared 0 bases from V and 0 bases from J, leaving 6 bases between. Germline CDR1 reads LGHNA; CDR2 reads YNFKEQ. The CDR3 has 14 residues. The CDR3 loop is CASSQDGISYEQYF. Here the CDR3 DNA reads TGTGCCAGCAGCCAAGATGGCATCTCCTACGAGCAGTACTTC.

The gene calls are TRBV6-6 and TRBJ2-3, with D hard to call. V gave up 0 bases and J gave up 1 base, with 8 bases separating them. The CDR3 loop spans 15 amino acids. Germline V gene data show CDR1 as MNHNY and CDR2 as SVGAGI (reference sequence). CDR3 in amino acids: CASSYSSEGTDTQYF. The CDR3 region has the DNA TGTGCCAGCAGTTACTCGTCCGAGGGCACAGATACGCAGTATTTT.

This chain connects TRBV30 to TRBJ2-7, with D maybe TRBD1 (6 bases). The ends were cut back, 2 bases at V and 9 bases at J, with 20 bases in the middle. Germline CDR1 and CDR2: GTSNPN and SVGIG (reference sequence). The CDR3 spans 14 residues. CDR3 in DNA: TGTGCCTGGAGTCAGGGGACGGGGTCCCGGGGGCAGTACTTC. It specifies CAWSQGTGSRGQYF.

V and J are TRBV9 and TRBJ2-1; 10 positions match TRBD2. The CDR3 extends over 17 amino acids. From germline, CDR1 is SGDLS and CDR2 YYNGEE. After removal of 1 base from V and 7 bases from J, the junction contained 11 bases not matched to a gene. CDR3: CASSVLPSSGGANEQFF. CDR3 coding DNA: TGTGCCAGCAGCGTACTACCTTCGAGCGGGGGGGCTAATGAGCAGTTCTTC.

The chain is built from TRBV6-4 and TRBJ2-3; 11 bases are a match to TRBD2. The V gene's germline CDR1 is MRHNA and CDR2 SNTAGT. The trim removed 3 bases at V and 7 bases at J, leaving 6 bases unmatched. The CDR3 runs to 15 residues. The CDR3 nucleotides read TGTGCCAGCAGTGAGGATCTAGCGGGGGGCTATACGCAGTATTTT. It specifies CASSEDLAGGYTQYF.

There are a few counts of this clone. This rearrangement joins TRBV7-9 to TRBJ1-5; D unclear. Germline V gene lookup returns CDR1 SEHNR and CDR2 FQNEAQ (reference sequence). V lost 7 bases to trimming and J lost 4 bases, with 8 bases between them. This CDR3 has 12 residues. The CDR3 sequence: CASTTNNQPQHF. The CDR3 DNA reads as TGTGCCAGCACCACAAATAATCAGCCCCAGCATTTT.

This clone occurred a few times. This rearrangement joins TRBV10-3 to TRBJ1-1, with D uncertain. The ends were cut back, 0 bases at V and 5 bases at J, with 4 bases in the middle. This CDR3 comprises 12 residues. CDR1 and CDR2 (germline): ENHRY, SYGVKD. The CDR3 DNA reads as TGTGCCATCAGTGAGTCGAATACTGAAGCTTTCTTT. This sequence encodes CAISESNTEAFF.

The chain recombines TRBV6-5 with TRBJ2-1; D is uncertain. Trimming cost V 6 bases and J 9 bases, with 15 bases left between them. The CDR3 covers 13 residues. Germline V CDR1 and CDR2: MNHEY, SVGAGI. The CDR3 DNA is TGTGCCAGCAGGAAGGGAATGGCATTTGAGCAGTTCTTC. Residues: CASRKGMAFEQFF.

This chain connects TRBV6-6 to TRBJ1-3; unclear D gene. Germline CDR1 reads MNHNY; CDR2 reads SVGAGI (reference sequence). The CDR3 covers 13 residues. Trimming cost V 6 bases and J 3 bases, with 9 bases left between them. CDR3 bases: TGTGCCAGCAGCCCCCAGTTTGGAAACACCATATATTTT. Its translation: CASSPQFGNTIYF.

The chain is built from TRBV7-3 and TRBJ2-7; TRBD2 aligns across 7 bases. Germline V gene sequence: CDR1 SGHTA, CDR2 FQGTGA. J gave up 4 bases and V 6 bases, and 9 bases lay outside the gene matches. The CDR3 has 14 amino acids. CDR3 residues: CASRRPGLLYEQYF. DNA of the CDR3: TGTGCCAGCAGGAGACCGGGACTACTTTACGAGCAGTACTTC.

The CDR3 is CASSPPGVLTEAFF. CDR3 nucleotide sequence: TGTGCCAGCAGTCCGCCAGGAGTGTTAACTGAAGCTTTCTTT. The chain joins TRBV5-4 to TRBJ1-1; no definite D call. The V gene lost 5 bases and the J gene lost 5 bases, with 16 bases spanning the gap. The CDR3 consists of 14 residues. Per germline, CDR1 SGHNT and CDR2 YYREEE (reference sequence).

This clone showed up just a few times. The chain couples TRBV30 to TRBJ1-5; D unresolved. The CDR3 is 13 residues long. The V and J ends lost 0 bases and 6 bases respectively, with 9 bases between them. The germline V gene encodes CDR1 GTSNPN and CDR2 SVGIG (reference sequence). The chain's CDR3 is CAWSVEDGQPQHF. Written as DNA, the CDR3 is TGTGCCTGGAGTGTGGAAGACGGTCAGCCCCAGCATTTT. Supplemented by reference TRBV30 and TRBJ1-5, the full variable domain reads SQTIHQWPATLVQPVGSPLSLECTVEGTSNPNLYWYRQAAGRGLQLLFYSVGIGQISSEVPQNLSASRPQDRQFILSSKKLLLSDSGFYLCAWSVEDGQPQHFGDGTRLSIL.

This clone was recorded once. V and J are TRBV15 and TRBJ1-1, with D perhaps matching TRBD1 (6 bases). The length of the CDR3 is 13 residues. In germline, CDR1 is LNHNV, CDR2 YYDKDF (reference sequence). Trimming took 5 bases from V and 1 from J, leaving 8 bases between them. DNA for the CDR3: TGTGCCACCAGCGGACAGCAGAACACTGAAGCTTTCTTT. Translated: CATSGQQNTEAFF.

This clone was seen a single time. The rearrangement uses TRBV2 and TRBJ2-5; 10 positions match TRBD1. Germline lookup yields CDR1 SNHLY and CDR2 FYNNEI. The V and J ends lost 6 bases and 8 bases, in that order; junction bases with no gene match: 3. CDR3 length equals 12 residues. The CDR3 reads CASRDRGVTQYF. CDR3 DNA sequence: TGTGCCAGCAGGGACAGGGGGGTTACCCAGTACTTC.

The CDR3 loop is CASSSIHRGPSPFYGYTF. The DNA of the CDR3 is TGTGCCAGCAGTTCCATACACAGGGGACCCTCCCCCTTCTATGGCTACACCTTC. V is TRBV28 and J is TRBJ1-2; 7 bases match TRBD1. The CDR3 runs 18 residues. Germline V lookup: CDR1 MDHEN, CDR2 SYDVKM. With V trimmed by 4 bases and J by 4 bases, 18 bases remained unmatched.

The chain has TRBV10-3 and TRBJ2-3, with D perhaps TRBD2 (5 bases). The V and J ends lost 2 bases and 4 bases respectively, with 13 bases between them. CDR1 is ENHRY and CDR2 is SYGVKD in the germline V gene. CDR3 length: 15 amino acids. CDR3 sequence: CAISEDGDAADTQYF. In nucleotides, the CDR3 is TGTGCCATCAGTGAGGACGGGGATGCGGCAGATACGCAGTATTTT.

This clone was recorded at least ten times. The chain carries TRBV29-1 and TRBJ2-1; TRBD2 matches 13 bases. The V gene end was trimmed by 7 bases and the J gene end by 10 bases; junction bases not matched to a gene: 10. The CDR3 length is 14 residues. Germline V CDR1 and CDR2: SQVTM, ANQGSEA. The CDR3 DNA is TGCAGCGCCAACTCAGGACTAGCGGGAGAAGAGCAGTTCTTC. It translates to CSANSGLAGEEQFF.

The chain recombines TRBV7-3 with TRBJ2-3; D call uncertain. Germline loops: CDR1 SGHTA, CDR2 FQGTGA. The CDR3 spans 14 residues. The V end was cut by 4 bases, the J end by 4 bases, with 12 bases between. CDR3 bases: TGTGCCAGCAGCTCAGACTCCTCGGCAGATACGCAGTATTTT. This translates into CASSSDSSADTQYF.

The J gene is TRBJ2-3, the V gene TRBV6-1; 7 bases match TRBD1. The CDR3 has 15 residues. From germline, CDR1 is MNHNS and CDR2 SASEGT. Losses at the gene ends were 6 bases for V and 6 bases for J; bases not matched to a gene: 12. CDR3: CASRLLTGLSDTQYF. The CDR3 DNA reads TGTGCCAGCAGATTACTGACAGGGTTAAGCGATACGCAGTATTTT.